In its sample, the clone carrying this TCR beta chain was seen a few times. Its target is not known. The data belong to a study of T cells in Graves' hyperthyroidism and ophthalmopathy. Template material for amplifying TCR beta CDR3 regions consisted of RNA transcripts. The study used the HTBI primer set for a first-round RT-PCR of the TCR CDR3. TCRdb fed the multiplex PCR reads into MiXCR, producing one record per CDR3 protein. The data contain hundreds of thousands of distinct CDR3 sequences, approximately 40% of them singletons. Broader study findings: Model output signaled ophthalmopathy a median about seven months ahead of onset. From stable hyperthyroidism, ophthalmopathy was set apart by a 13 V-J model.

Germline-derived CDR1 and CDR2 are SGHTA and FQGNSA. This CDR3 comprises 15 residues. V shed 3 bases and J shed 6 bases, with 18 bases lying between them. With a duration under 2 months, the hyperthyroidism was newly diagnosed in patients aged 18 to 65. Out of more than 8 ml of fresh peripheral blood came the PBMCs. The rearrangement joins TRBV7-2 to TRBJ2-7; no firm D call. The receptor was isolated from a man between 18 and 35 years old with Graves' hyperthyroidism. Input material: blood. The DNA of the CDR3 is TGTGCCAGCAGCTTCCTGCAAACGGGTCTCGCCGAGCAGTACTTC. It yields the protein CASSFLQTGLAEQYF. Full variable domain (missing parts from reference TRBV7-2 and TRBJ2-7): GAGVSQSPSNKVTEKGKDVELRCDPISGHTALYWYRQSLGQGLEFLIYFQGNSAPDKSGLPSDRFSAERTGGSVSTLTIQRTQQEDSAVYLCASSFLQTGLAEQYFGPGTRLTVT.